The rows below give T cell receptor beta chains drawn from one sample of a study of shared T cell receptors in the human thymus. Only in-frame clones appear in the TCRdb table, and some are missing; sequencing was by immunoSEQ multiplex PCR. Here the sample spans 650,000 to 950,000 clones, approximately 85% being singletons. The sample also formed part of further work on human thymus T cells.

Sequencing input: thymocytes. The receptor set was obtained from a girl under two years old with a congenital heart defect. Both conserved end residues are part of each CDR3. A D gene is named only where the DNA matches it firmly. Clone size is not always given. Where it is, it says once, few, many or a class for expanded clones.

d_call j_call cdr3_length v_call clone_size cdr3_nt cdr3_aa
. TRBJ2-7 15 TRBV5-1 . TGCGCCAGCAGCTTGGTGGCGGGTTTTGCGATTGAGCAGTACTTC CASSLVAGFAIEQYF
. TRBJ1-5 13 TRBV6-1 few TGTGCCAGCAGTGACGAGGAGCCTCAGCCCCAGCATTTT CASSDEEPQPQHF
. TRBJ1-2 15 TRBV14 . TGTGCCAGCAGCCAAGAAGGTCGGTCCACGGGTGGCTACACCTTC CASSQEGRSTGGYTF
. TRBJ1-6 14 TRBV30 once TGTGCCTGGAGTGTGACAGCCTATAATTCACCCCTCCACTTT CAWSVTAYNSPLHF
. TRBJ1-2 14 TRBV7-9 . TGTGCCAGCAGCTTAGCGCACAGGATTTATGGCTACACCTTC CASSLAHRIYGYTF
TRBD2 TRBJ2-7 18 TRBV14 once TGTGCCAGCAGCCAGGGGGCTAGCGGGGGGGCCCCTTTTGTCGAGCAGTACTTC CASSQGASGGAPFVEQYF
TRBD1 TRBJ1-3 18 TRBV9 . TGTGCCAGCAGCCCGGTCGGACAGGGTAGGGACTCTGGAAACACCATATATTTT CASSPVGQGRDSGNTIYF
. TRBJ2-7 14 TRBV27 . TGTGCCAGCAGTTTATGGGGCGGATCCTACGAGCAGTACTTC CASSLWGGSYEQYF
TRBD1 TRBJ2-1 17 TRBV7-2 . TGTGCCAGCAGCGCCACGGTTCCGGACAGGGTGAGGAATGAGCAGTTCTTC CASSATVPDRVRNEQFF
TRBD1 TRBJ1-4 17 TRBV5-6 . TGTGCCAGCAGCAAATACGCCACAGGGGACAGTAATGAAAAACTGTTTTTT CASSKYATGDSNEKLFF
. TRBJ1-5 15 TRBV9 . TGTGCCAGCAGCGAAAGGAGTGAGAGCAATCAGCCCCAGCATTTT CASSERSESNQPQHF
. TRBJ2-7 15 TRBV6-5 . TGTGCCAGCAGTTACGAATTCACAGGGAGGGACGAGCAGTACTTC CASSYEFTGRDEQYF
TRBD1 TRBJ2-7 14 TRBV5-1 . TGCGCCAGCAGCTTGACCCAGGGGGCCTACGAGCAGTACTTC CASSLTQGAYEQYF
TRBD1 TRBJ1-1 16 TRBV29-1 . TGCAGCGGGGGAGACGGACAGGGGAATCTGAACACTGAAGCTTTCTTT CSGGDGQGNLNTEAFF
TRBD1 TRBJ2-7 15 TRBV7-9 . TGTGCCAGCAGCCCAGGGGGTCAGGGGGCATACGAGCAGTACTTC CASSPGGQGAYEQYF
. TRBJ2-6 16 TRBV7-2 . TGTGCCAGCAGCTTAGATTTTCGGGCTGGGGCCAACGTCCTGACTTTC CASSLDFRAGANVLTF
. TRBJ1-2 13 TRBV6-5 . TGTGCCAGCAGACCGATACAGCTAAATGGCTACACCTTC CASRPIQLNGYTF
. TRBJ1-6 15 TRBV27 . TGTGCCAGCAGTCTCACGGGACACCTCTATTCACCCCTCCACTTT CASSLTGHLYSPLHF
TRBD2 TRBJ2-1 20 TRBV5-1 . TGCGCCAGCAGCCCACCCCGGACTAGCGGGGGGGCCATGGGCTACAATGAGCAGTTCTTC CASSPPRTSGGAMGYNEQFF
TRBD1 TRBJ2-5 19 TRBV19 . TGTGCCAGTAGTATAACCCCATGGGATAGTAACAGGGGACAAGAGACCCAGTACTTC CASSITPWDSNRGQETQYF
TRBD1 TRBJ2-4 18 TRBV2 . TGTGCCAGCAGTAGGGACAGAGGAAGTTCTCTAGCCAAAAACATTCAGTACTTC CASSRDRGSSLAKNIQYF
TRBD1 TRBJ1-2 17 TRBV13 . TGTGCCAGCAGCCGTCCCCGGACAGGACGCCCTAACTATGGCTACACCTTC CASSRPRTGRPNYGYTF
. TRBJ1-1 17 TRBV4-3 . TGCGCCAGCGCTTCCTTTCACGAGGAGGGGTTGATTCCTGAAGCTTTCTTT CASASFHEEGLIPEAFF
TRBD1 TRBJ2-7 15 TRBV7-9 . TGTGCCAGCAGCTTAGAGACAGGGGCTACCTACGAGCAGTACTTC CASSLETGATYEQYF
. TRBJ2-3 13 TRBV29-1 once TGCAGCGTTGAAGCGGGGGACACAGATACGCAGTATTTT CSVEAGDTDTQYF
. TRBJ2-2 11 TRBV6-5 . TGTGCCAGCAGTTACCAGGGGAAGCTGTTTTTT CASSYQGKLFF
TRBD1 TRBJ2-1 15 TRBV19 . TGTGCCAGTAGTATCCGGGACAGTTCCTACAATGAGCAGTTCTTC CASSIRDSSYNEQFF
. TRBJ2-5 13 TRBV6-5 . TGTGCCAGCAGTTACCGGGCGGGGGAGACCCAGTACTTC CASSYRAGETQYF
. TRBJ1-1 13 TRBV30 . TGTGCCTGGATGAGGCGGCCGAACACTGAAGCTTTCTTT CAWMRRPNTEAFF
. TRBJ2-5 12 TRBV5-5 . TGTGCCAGCAGCCCGGAGTGGGAGACCCAGTACTTC CASSPEWETQYF
. TRBJ1-3 16 TRBV29-1 . TGCAGCGTCCAACCCGCGGTGGAATCGCCTGGAAACACCATATATTTT CSVQPAVESPGNTIYF
. TRBJ2-5 15 TRBV7-2 . TGTGCCAGCAGCTTTAGGGGGGGGGCCCCCGAGACCCAGTACTTC CASSFRGGAPETQYF
. TRBJ2-3 24 TRBV29-1 . TGCAGCGTCTTAGAACCTCACCCTCTCCGGGACACTGGGTCCTTTTATCGTGGCACAGATACGCAGTATTTT CSVLEPHPLRDTGSFYRGTDTQYF
. TRBJ1-2 14 TRBV6-5 . TGTGCCAGCACCAAAAACGGGAAAAACTATGGCTACACCTTC CASTKNGKNYGYTF
. TRBJ2-5 14 TRBV21-1 . TGTGCCAGCAGCAGCAGAAGGGGGTCGGAGACCCAGTACTTC CASSSRRGSETQYF
. TRBJ2-5 17 TRBV18 . TGTGCCAGCTCAACCGCTTGTGTGCAGGGAAAGCCAGAGACCCAGTACTTC CASSTACVQGKPETQYF
TRBD1 TRBJ1-5 17 TRBV6-1 . TGTGCCAGCAGTGAAGCACAGGGGGGAAATAGCAATCAGCCCCAGCATTTT CASSEAQGGNSNQPQHF
TRBD1 TRBJ2-1 15 TRBV19 . TGTGCCAGTAGTTCGTGGGACAGGTCAATCGATGAGCAGTTCTTC CASSSWDRSIDEQFF
TRBD1 TRBJ2-7 14 TRBV5-1 . TGCGCCAGCAGCTTGGGACAGGGCGGGTACGAGCAGTACTTC CASSLGQGGYEQYF
. TRBJ2-3 15 TRBV7-2 . TGTGCCAGCAGCTTAGTTCGGAGGATCGCAGATACGCAGTATTTT CASSLVRRIADTQYF
TRBD1 TRBJ1-1 15 TRBV5-4 . TGTGCCAGCAGCGGGGAATTAGGGACAGGCACTGAAGCTTTCTTT CASSGELGTGTEAFF
. TRBJ1-4 14 TRBV4-1 few TGCGCCAGCAGCCACGGACTGATTTATGAAAAACTGTTTTTT CASSHGLIYEKLFF
TRBD1 TRBJ1-2 13 TRBV4-1 . TGCGCCAGCACTTCGGACAGGAACTATGGCTACACCTTC CASTSDRNYGYTF
. TRBJ1-1 16 TRBV4-1 . TGCGCCAGCAGCCAAGAGTTGGGGCGCATGAACACTGAAGCTTTCTTT CASSQELGRMNTEAFF
. TRBJ2-5 16 TRBV5-1 . TGCGCCAGCAGCTTGGACGTCGGACACAATCAAGAGACCCAGTACTTC CASSLDVGHNQETQYF
. TRBJ1-1 15 TRBV7-9 . TGTGCCAGCAGCTTCAGGGGTCGGATGAACACTGAAGCTTTCTTT CASSFRGRMNTEAFF
. TRBJ1-1 14 TRBV6-5 . TGTGCCAGCAGTCCCGGACTCTCGAACACTGAAGCTTTCTTT CASSPGLSNTEAFF
. TRBJ2-1 15 TRBV27 . TGTGCCAGCAGTTTCAGGACAGCGCGGGACAATGAGCAGTTCTTC CASSFRTARDNEQFF